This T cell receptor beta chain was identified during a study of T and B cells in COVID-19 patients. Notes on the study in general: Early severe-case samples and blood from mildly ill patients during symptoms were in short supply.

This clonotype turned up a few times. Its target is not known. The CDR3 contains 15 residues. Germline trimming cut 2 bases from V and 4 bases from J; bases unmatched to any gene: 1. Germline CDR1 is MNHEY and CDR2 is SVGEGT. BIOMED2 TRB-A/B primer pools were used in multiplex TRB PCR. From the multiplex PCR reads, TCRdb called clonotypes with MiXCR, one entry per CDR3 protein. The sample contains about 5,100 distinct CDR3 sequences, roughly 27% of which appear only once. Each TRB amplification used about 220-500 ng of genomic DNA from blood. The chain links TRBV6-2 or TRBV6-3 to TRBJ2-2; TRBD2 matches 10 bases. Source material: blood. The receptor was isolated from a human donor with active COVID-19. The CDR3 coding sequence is TGTGCCAGCAGTTACAGCGGGGGGGCCACCGGGGAGCTGTTTTTT. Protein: CASSYSGGATGELFF.